The 14 T cell receptor beta chains presented below share a single source sample, sequenced in a study of Ad26.COV2.S vaccination and SARS-CoV-2 variants. Treatment of the sample: roughly 18 received Ad26.COV2.S at low or high dose, single or two shots; roughly five received placebo; per-sample allocation not given. Specimen acquisition occurred on day 63 following the initial vaccine or placebo injection. The repertoire was sequenced with immunoSEQ multiplex PCR; TCRdb's copy has only in-frame clones and lacks some. The sample lists some 480,000 clones, 87% occurring once. The sequencing used peripheral blood, collected in a trial of Ad26.COV2.S vaccine versus placebo. All receptors come from a person between 18 and 65 years old who received the Ad26.COV2.S COVID-19 vaccine or a placebo.

The chain recombines TRBV30 with TRBJ1-1; the D gene is possibly TRBD1 (5 bases). The CDR3 covers 13 residues. Looked up from germline, CDR1 is GTSNPN and CDR2 is SVGIG (reference sequence). Deletions cut 4 bases from V and 3 bases from J, with 12 bases between. CDR3 loop: CAWKAREDTEAFF. The CDR3 DNA reads as TGTGCCTGGAAGGCCAGGGAAGACACTGAAGCTTTCTTT.

V gene TRBV28 combines with J gene TRBJ1-5, with 7 positions matching TRBD1. The germline CDR1 and CDR2 sequences are MDHEN and SYDVKM. This CDR3 has 16 amino acids. Trimming at V came to 6 bases and at J to 9 bases, leaving 17 bases not matched to a gene. In nucleotides, the CDR3 is TGTGCCAGCAGGCTCAACCCCCGGACAGGTGGTCGGCCCCAGCATTTT. This gives the protein CASRLNPRTGGRPQHF.

The CDR3 region is CASSGPSGNEQFF. CDR3 sequence (DNA): TGCGCCAGCAGCGGTCCCTCGGGCAATGAGCAGTTCTTC. The rearrangement links TRBV5-1 to TRBJ2-1; no clear D gene. V dropped 4 bases and J dropped 6 bases, with 11 bases sitting between them. Germline V CDR1 and CDR2: SGHRS, YFSETQ. The CDR3 runs to 13 residues.

J is TRBJ2-2 and V is TRBV2, with D maybe TRBD1 (6 bases). The CDR3 spans 17 residues. V was shortened by 5 bases and J by 5 bases, with 21 bases between the two germline ends. CDR1 is SNHLY, CDR2 FYNNEI, per germline. This CDR3 reads CASSTVGGPRGTGELFF. The CDR3 DNA follows: TGTGCCAGCAGTACAGTAGGGGGTCCTCGTGGGACCGGGGAGCTGTTTTTT. Filled out from reference TRBV2 and TRBJ2-2, the complete variable domain reads EPEVTQTPSHQVTQMGQEVILRCVPISNHLYFYWYRQILGQKVEFLVSFYNNEISEKSEIFDDQFSVERPDGSNFTLKIRSTKLEDSAMYFCASSTVGGPRGTGELFFGEGSRLTVL.

The chain uses TRBV9 and TRBJ1-4; 8 nucleotides match TRBD1. Losses at the gene ends were 0 bases for V and 5 bases for J; bases not matched to a gene: 3. CDR3 length equals 15 residues. CDR1 and CDR2 (germline): SGDLS, YYNGEE. The CDR3 here is CASSVDDRGNEKLFF. In DNA form, the CDR3 reads TGTGCCAGCAGCGTAGACGACAGGGGAAATGAAAAACTGTTTTTT.

V is TRBV5-1 and J is TRBJ2-3; 8 bases align to TRBD1. V dropped 2 bases and J dropped 4; count of bases not matched to a gene: 3. Germline values: CDR1 SGHRS, CDR2 YFSETQ. This CDR3 is built from 14 residues. This CDR3 reads CASSLLQGADTQYF. CDR3 coding DNA: TGCGCCAGCAGCTTACTACAGGGGGCAGATACGCAGTATTTT.

In this sample, this clone turned up once. The V and J genes are TRBV5-5 and TRBJ1-3; tentative D call: TRBD1 (5 bases). The length of the CDR3 is 13 residues. Trimming cost V 0 bases and J 4 bases, with 5 bases left between them. The germline CDR1 and CDR2 sequences are SGHKS and YYEKEE (reference sequence). CDR3 loop: CASSLAGGNTIYF. CDR3 bases: TGTGCCAGCAGCTTGGCAGGGGGAAACACCATATATTTT.

The chain carries TRBV28 and TRBJ1-2, with 7 positions matching TRBD1. The CDR3 loop spans 14 amino acids. J lost 6 bases, V lost 9 bases, and 13 bases had no gene match. CDR1 and CDR2 (germline): MDHEN, SYDVKM. This CDR3 reads CASRQGRDLDGYTF. Written as DNA, the CDR3 is TGTGCCAGTCGACAGGGACGGGATCTCGATGGCTACACCTTC.

The rearrangement links TRBV30 to TRBJ2-1; 9 positions agree with TRBD2. Looked up from germline, CDR1 is GTSNPN and CDR2 is SVGIG (reference sequence). This CDR3 comprises 15 residues. With 0 bases clipped from V and 8 bases from J, the junction kept 8 bases outside the gene matches. DNA for the CDR3: TGTGCCTGGAGTGTTAGCGGGAGCCTTTCCCATGAGCAGTTCTTC. Its translation is CAWSVSGSLSHEQFF.

J is TRBJ2-3 and V is TRBV14; 8 bases match TRBD2. Germline-derived CDR1 and CDR2 are SGHDN and FVKESK. The CDR3 spans 17 residues. J lost 0 bases, V lost 4 bases, and 9 bases had no gene match. CDR3 coding DNA: TGTGCCAGCAGCCCCCGGACTAGCAGGCCTAGCACAGATACGCAGTATTTT. Its protein product is CASSPRTSRPSTDTQYF.

This sequence joins TRBV12-3 or TRBV12-4 and TRBJ2-7; 8 bases fit TRBD1. The CDR3 consists of 13 residues. J lost 6 bases, V lost 3 bases, and 4 bases had no gene match. The CDR3 DNA reads as TGTGCCAGCAGTTTTGCAGGGGGCGGCGAGCAGTACTTC. This translates into CASSFAGGGEQYF.

This clone was picked up one time. The gene calls are TRBV3-1 (or the pseudogene TRBV3-2) and TRBJ2-5, with D perhaps matching TRBD2 (6 bases). The germline V gene encodes CDR1 LGHDT and CDR2 YNNKEL (reference sequence). The CDR3 has 13 residues. V was trimmed by 2 bases and J by 5 bases, leaving 9 bases between them. The CDR3 sequence: CASSQRLVETQYF. The CDR3 DNA reads TGTGCCAGCAGCCAACGACTAGTGGAGACCCAGTACTTC.

The genes are TRBV6-2 or TRBV6-3 and TRBJ2-7; D not resolved. This CDR3 has 13 amino acids. V dropped 4 bases and J dropped 4 bases, with 11 bases sitting between them. CDR1 is MNHEY, CDR2 SVGEGT, per germline. CDR3 nucleotide sequence: TGTGCCAGCAGTTCCGGTCTCGGGTACGAGCAGTACTTC. Its protein is CASSSGLGYEQYF.

The chain links TRBV6-2 or TRBV6-3 to TRBJ2-1; 10 bases are shared with TRBD2. The CDR3 is 14 residues long. The germline V gene encodes CDR1 MNHEY and CDR2 SVGEGT. The junction had 4 bases not matched to a gene; V was cut back by 2 bases and J by 9 bases. The CDR3 DNA reads TGTGCCAGCAGTTACCTAGCGGGAGTTTCTGAGCAGTTCTTC. Translation: CASSYLAGVSEQFF.